Presented here are 4 T cell receptor beta chains from one specimen sequenced in a study of CD8+CD57+ T cells in acquired aplastic anemia. TCR beta VDJ and CDR3 profiling used genomic DNA as template. From the reads, TCRdb called clonotypes with MiXCR, one entry per CDR3 protein. The table includes around 150,000 distinct CDR3 sequences, 40% to 50% detected once. Flow cytometry had shown expanded CD8+CD57+ cells in the patients chosen for sequencing. Sequenced material: sorted CD4+, CD8+, or CD8+CD57+ T cells (not recorded which) from PBMCs. The receptors were sampled from a human donor with aplastic anemia.

The CDR3 is CATSDRTSGTGELFF. In DNA form, the CDR3 reads TGTGCCACCAGTGACCGGACTAGCGGGACCGGGGAGCTGTTTTTT. The J gene is TRBJ2-2, the V gene TRBV24-1; 11 bases fit TRBD2. CDR3 length: 15 amino acids. The germline CDR1 and CDR2 sequences are KGHDR and SFDVKD. V gave up 4 bases and J gave up 5 bases; unmatched junction bases: 2.

The chain carries TRBV30 and TRBJ1-2, with D perhaps TRBD1 (5 bases). V lost 3 bases and J 7 bases, leaving 12 bases between the germline ends. Germline V gene lookup returns CDR1 GTSNPN and CDR2 SVGIG (reference sequence). CDR3 length: 12 residues. The CDR3 nucleotides read TGTGCCTGGAGCCAGGGAGGAGGTGGCTACACCTTC. It yields the protein CAWSQGGGGYTF.

The gene calls are TRBV20-1 and TRBJ2-7, with 10 positions matching TRBD2. CDR1 and CDR2 from the germline V gene are DFQATT and SNEGSKA (reference sequence). This CDR3 region has 14 residues. J lost 0 bases, V lost 6 bases, and 5 bases had no gene match. The CDR3 coding sequence is TGCAGTGCCTCAGCGGGAGGGAGCTCCTACGAGCAGTACTTC. Its protein is CSASAGGSSYEQYF.

This clonotype was picked up many times. V and J are TRBV15 and TRBJ2-3; perhaps D is TRBD1 or TRBD2 (5 bases each). The CDR3 extends over 14 amino acids. Germline lookup yields CDR1 LNHNV and CDR2 YYDKDF (reference sequence). The V gene lost 6 bases and the J gene lost 0 bases, with 10 bases spanning the gap. Written as DNA, the CDR3 is TGTGCCACCAGTGGGGGATTTAGCACAGATACGCAGTATTTT. Its protein product is CATSGGFSTDTQYF.